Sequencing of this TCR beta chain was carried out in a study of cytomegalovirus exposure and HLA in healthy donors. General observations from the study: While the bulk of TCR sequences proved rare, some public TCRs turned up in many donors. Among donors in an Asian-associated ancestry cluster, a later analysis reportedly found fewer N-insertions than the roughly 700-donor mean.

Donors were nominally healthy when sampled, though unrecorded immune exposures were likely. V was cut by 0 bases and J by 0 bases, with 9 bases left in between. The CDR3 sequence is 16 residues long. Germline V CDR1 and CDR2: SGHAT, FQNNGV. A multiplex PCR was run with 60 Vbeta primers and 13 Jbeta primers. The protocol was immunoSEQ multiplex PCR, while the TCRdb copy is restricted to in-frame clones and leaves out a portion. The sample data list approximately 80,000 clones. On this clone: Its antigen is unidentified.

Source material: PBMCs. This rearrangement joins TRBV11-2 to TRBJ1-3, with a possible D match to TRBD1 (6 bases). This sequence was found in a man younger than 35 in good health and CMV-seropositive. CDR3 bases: TGTGCCAGCAGCTTAGACAGGGGCGGCTCTGGAAACACCATATATTTT. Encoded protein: CASSLDRGGSGNTIYF. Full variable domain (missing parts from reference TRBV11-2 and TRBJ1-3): EAGVAQSPRYKIIEKRQSVAFWCNPISGHATLYWYQQILGQGPKLLIQFQNNGVVDDSQLPKDRFSAERLKGVDSTLKIQPAKLEDSAVYLCASSLDRGGSGNTIYFGEGSWLTVV.